The subject of this entry is one T cell receptor (beta chain). The record originates from a study of control samples from healthy donors and cancer patients. V shed 6 bases and J shed 0 bases, with 8 bases lying between them. The germline V gene encodes CDR1 SEHNR and CDR2 FQNEAQ (reference sequence). This CDR3 is built from 13 residues. The repertoire was sequenced with immunoSEQ multiplex PCR; TCRdb's copy has only in-frame clones and lacks some. The repertoire holds around 180,000 clones, with almost 90% as singletons. This TCR derives from a woman aged 25 to 39 in good health. V usage is TRBV7-9 and J usage is TRBJ2-5; D call uncertain. The sequenced material came from blood. For the CDR3, the DNA is TGTGCCAGCAGTCCGACCAACCAAGAGACCCAGTACTTC. It translates to CASSPTNQETQYF.